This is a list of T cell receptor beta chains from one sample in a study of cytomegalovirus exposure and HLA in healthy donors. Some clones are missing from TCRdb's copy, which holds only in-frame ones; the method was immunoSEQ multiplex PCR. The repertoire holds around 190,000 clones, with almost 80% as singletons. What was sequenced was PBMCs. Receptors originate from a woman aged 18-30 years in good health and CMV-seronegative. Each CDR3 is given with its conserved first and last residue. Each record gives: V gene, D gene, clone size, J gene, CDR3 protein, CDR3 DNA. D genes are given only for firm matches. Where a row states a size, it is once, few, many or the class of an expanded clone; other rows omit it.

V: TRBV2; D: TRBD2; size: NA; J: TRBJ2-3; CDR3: CATLYAGTSGGNTDTQYF; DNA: TGTGCCACCCTGTACGCCGGGACTAGCGGGGGAAACACAGATACGCAGTATTTT
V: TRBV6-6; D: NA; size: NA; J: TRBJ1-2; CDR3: CASSLPLGGGYTF; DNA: TGTGCCAGCAGTCTCCCCTTGGGGGGTGGCTACACCTTC
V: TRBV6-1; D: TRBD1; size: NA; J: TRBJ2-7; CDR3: CASSWDRATYEQYF; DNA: TGTGCCAGCAGTTGGGACAGGGCGACCTACGAGCAGTACTTC
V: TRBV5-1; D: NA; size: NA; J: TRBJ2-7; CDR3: CASSLLHEQYF; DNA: TGCGCCAGCAGCTTGCTTCACGAGCAGTACTTC
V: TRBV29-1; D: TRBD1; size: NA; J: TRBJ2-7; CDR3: CSVVPGGYEQYF; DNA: TGCAGCGTTGTACCAGGGGGCTACGAGCAGTACTTC
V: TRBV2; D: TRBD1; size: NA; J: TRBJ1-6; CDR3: CASKDRGYSPLHF; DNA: TGTGCCAGCAAAGACAGGGGTTATTCACCCCTCCACTTT
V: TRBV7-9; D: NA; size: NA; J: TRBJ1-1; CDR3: CASSHNTEAFF; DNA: TGTGCCAGCAGTCATAACACTGAAGCTTTCTTT
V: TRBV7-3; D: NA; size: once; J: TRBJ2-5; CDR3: CASSLLGHTSEETQYF; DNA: TGTGCCAGCAGCCTGCTAGGACATACAAGCGAAGAGACCCAGTACTTC
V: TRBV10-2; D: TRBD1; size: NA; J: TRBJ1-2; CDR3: CASSESGTGAGGYTF; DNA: TGCGCCAGCAGTGAGTCGGGGACAGGGGCCGGTGGCTACACCTTC
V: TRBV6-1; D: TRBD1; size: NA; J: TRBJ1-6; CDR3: CASRTQQGNNSPLHF; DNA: TGTGCCAGCAGGACTCAACAGGGGAATAATTCACCCCTCCACTTT
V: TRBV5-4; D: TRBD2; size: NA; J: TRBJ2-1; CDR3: CASSLGLAGVQFF; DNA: TGTGCCAGCAGCTTGGGTCTAGCGGGTGTGCAGTTCTTC
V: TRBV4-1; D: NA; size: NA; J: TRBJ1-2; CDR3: CASSPLGAGEAYTF; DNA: TGCGCCAGCAGCCCCCTTGGGGCAGGGGAAGCCTACACCTTC
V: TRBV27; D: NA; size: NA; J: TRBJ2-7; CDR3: CASSLVSGNEQYF; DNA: TGTGCCAGCAGTTTAGTCTCAGGGAACGAGCAGTACTTC
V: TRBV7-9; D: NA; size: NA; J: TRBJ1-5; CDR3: CASTMGGDNQPQHF; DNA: TGTGCCAGCACCATGGGGGGGGACAATCAGCCCCAGCATTTT
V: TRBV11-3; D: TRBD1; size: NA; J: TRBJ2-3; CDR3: CASRGTAGTDTQYF; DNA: TGTGCCAGCAGAGGGACAGCCGGCACAGATACGCAGTATTTT
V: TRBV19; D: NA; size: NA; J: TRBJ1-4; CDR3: CASKPTITGEKLFF; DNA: TGTGCCAGTAAACCGACAATAACGGGGGAAAAACTGTTTTTT
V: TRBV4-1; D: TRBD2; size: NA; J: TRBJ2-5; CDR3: CASSQGAGAGETQYF; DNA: TGCGCCAGCAGCCAAGGAGCGGGGGCGGGGGAGACCCAGTACTTC
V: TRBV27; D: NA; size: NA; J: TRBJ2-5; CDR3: CASSAGQAQETQYF; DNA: TGTGCCAGCAGTGCGGGGCAGGCCCAAGAGACCCAGTACTTC
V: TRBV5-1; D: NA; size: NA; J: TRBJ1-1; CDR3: CASSDGGRRMNTEAFF; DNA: TGCGCCAGCAGCGATGGTGGCAGAAGAATGAACACTGAAGCTTTCTTT
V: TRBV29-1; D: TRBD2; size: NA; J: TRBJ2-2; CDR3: CSVDTPWGTSGNTGELFF; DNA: TGCAGCGTTGATACGCCCTGGGGGACTAGCGGAAACACCGGGGAGCTGTTTTTT
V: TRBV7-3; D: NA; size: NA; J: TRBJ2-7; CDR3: CASSLSGTSYEQYF; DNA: TGTGCCAGCAGCTTATCGGGTACGTCCTACGAGCAGTACTTC
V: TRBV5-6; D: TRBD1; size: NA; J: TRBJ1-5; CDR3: CASSLRQGSDQPQHF; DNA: TGTGCCAGCAGCTTACGACAGGGCAGCGATCAGCCCCAGCATTTT
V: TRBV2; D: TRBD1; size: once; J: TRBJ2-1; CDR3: CASSGDRRTYNEQFF; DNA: TGTGCCAGCAGTGGGGACAGGAGAACCTACAATGAGCAGTTCTTC
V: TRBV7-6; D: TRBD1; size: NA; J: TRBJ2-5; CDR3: CASSPPGQGLETQYF; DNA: TGTGCCAGCAGCCCTCCTGGACAGGGTTTAGAGACCCAGTACTTC
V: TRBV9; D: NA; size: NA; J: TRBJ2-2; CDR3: CASSAPDSANTGELFF; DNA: TGTGCCAGCAGCGCCCCAGACAGTGCGAACACCGGGGAGCTGTTTTTT
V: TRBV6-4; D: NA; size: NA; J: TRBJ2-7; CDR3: CASRGVHYEQYF; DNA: TGTGCCAGCAGGGGAGTACACTACGAGCAGTACTTC
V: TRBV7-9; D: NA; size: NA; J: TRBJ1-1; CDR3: CASSPGGAPEAFF; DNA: TGTGCCAGCAGCCCCGGCGGGGCGCCTGAAGCTTTCTTT
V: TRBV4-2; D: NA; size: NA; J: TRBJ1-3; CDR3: CAGGSGNTIYF; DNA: TGTGCCGGAGGGTCTGGAAACACCATATATTTT
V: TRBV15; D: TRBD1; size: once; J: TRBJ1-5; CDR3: CATSNWTGISNQPQHF; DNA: TGTGCCACCAGCAATTGGACAGGGATTAGCAATCAGCCCCAGCATTTT
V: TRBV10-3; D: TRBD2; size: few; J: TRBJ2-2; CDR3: CAISEGLAGVNTGELFF; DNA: TGTGCCATCAGTGAGGGTCTAGCGGGAGTCAACACCGGGGAGCTGTTTTTT
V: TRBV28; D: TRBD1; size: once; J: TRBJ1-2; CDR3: CASRTGGYGYTF; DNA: TGTGCCAGCCGGACAGGGGGATATGGCTACACCTTC
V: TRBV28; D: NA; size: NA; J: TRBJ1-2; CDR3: CASSSPTGPNYGYTF; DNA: TGTGCCAGCAGTTCGCCGACAGGACCTAACTATGGCTACACCTTC
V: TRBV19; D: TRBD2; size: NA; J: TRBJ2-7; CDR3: CASRSGLAGLDSYEQYF; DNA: TGTGCCAGTAGATCAGGACTAGCGGGTCTCGACTCCTACGAGCAGTACTTC
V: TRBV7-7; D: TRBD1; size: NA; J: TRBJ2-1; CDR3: CASSEYGTGLYNEQFF; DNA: TGTGCCAGCAGCGAATACGGGACAGGGCTGTACAATGAGCAGTTCTTC
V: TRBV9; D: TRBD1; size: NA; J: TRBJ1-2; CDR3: CASSRLRDRGRGGYGYTF; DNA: TGTGCCAGCAGCCGCCTACGGGACAGGGGGCGCGGGGGCTATGGCTACACCTTC
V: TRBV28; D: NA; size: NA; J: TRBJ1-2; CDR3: CASSVPQTGNYGYTF; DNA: TGTGCCAGCAGTGTCCCCCAGACGGGGAACTATGGCTACACCTTC
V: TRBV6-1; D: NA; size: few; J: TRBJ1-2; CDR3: CASSLRGPLFYGYTF; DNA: TGTGCCAGCAGCCTTAGGGGCCCCCTTTTCTATGGCTACACCTTC
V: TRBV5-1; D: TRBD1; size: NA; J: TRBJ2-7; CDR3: CASSTGQVGYEQYF; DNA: TGCGCCAGCAGCACTGGACAGGTGGGCTACGAGCAGTACTTC
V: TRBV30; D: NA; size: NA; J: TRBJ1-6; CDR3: CAWRPGSYNSPLHF; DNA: TGTGCCTGGAGGCCGGGCTCCTATAATTCACCCCTCCACTTT
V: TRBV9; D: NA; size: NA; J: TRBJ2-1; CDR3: CASSVAGDNEQFF; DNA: TGTGCCAGCAGCGTAGCAGGCGACAATGAGCAGTTCTTC
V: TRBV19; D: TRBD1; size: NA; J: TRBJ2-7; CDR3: CASSDRDSGYEQYF; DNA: TGTGCCAGTAGTGACCGGGACAGTGGCTACGAGCAGTACTTC
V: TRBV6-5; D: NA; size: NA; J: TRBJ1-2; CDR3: CASSPRGRANYGYTF; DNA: TGTGCCAGCTCCCCTAGGGGCAGGGCGAACTATGGCTACACCTTC
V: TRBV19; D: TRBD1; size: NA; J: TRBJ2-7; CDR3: CASSIRPGQGAYEQYF; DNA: TGTGCCAGTAGTATACGACCGGGACAGGGGGCTTACGAGCAGTACTTC
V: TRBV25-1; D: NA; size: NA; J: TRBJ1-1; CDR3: CASSESPGMNTEAFF; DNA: TGTGCCAGCAGTGAATCCCCAGGGATGAACACTGAAGCTTTCTTT
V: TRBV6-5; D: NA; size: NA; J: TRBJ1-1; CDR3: CASSYERDTEAFF; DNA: TGTGCCAGCAGTTATGAGAGGGACACTGAAGCTTTCTTT
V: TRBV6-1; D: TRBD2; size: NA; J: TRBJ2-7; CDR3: CAISASGTYEQYF; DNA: TGCGCGATAAGCGCTAGCGGTACCTACGAGCAGTACTTC
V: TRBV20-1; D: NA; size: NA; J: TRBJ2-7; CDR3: CSVRDYEQYF; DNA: TGCAGTGTCAGGGATTATGAGCAGTACTTC
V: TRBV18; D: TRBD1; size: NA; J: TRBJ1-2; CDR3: CASSPTTGGADGYTF; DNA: TGTGCCAGCTCACCGACGACAGGGGGCGCCGATGGCTACACCTTC
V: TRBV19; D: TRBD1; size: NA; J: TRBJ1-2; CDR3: CASGQGNYGYTF; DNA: TGTGCCAGCGGACAGGGGAACTATGGCTACACCTTC
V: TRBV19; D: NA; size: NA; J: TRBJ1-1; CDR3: CASRTQGPNTEAFF; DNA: TGTGCCAGTAGAACACAGGGACCGAACACTGAAGCTTTCTTT
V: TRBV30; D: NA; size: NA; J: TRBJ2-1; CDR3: CAALANEQFF; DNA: TGTGCCGCCCTAGCTAATGAGCAGTTCTTC
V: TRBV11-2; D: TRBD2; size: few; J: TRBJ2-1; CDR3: CASSPRAGGFNNEQFF; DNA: TGTGCCAGCAGCCCGCGGGCGGGAGGGTTTAACAATGAGCAGTTCTTC
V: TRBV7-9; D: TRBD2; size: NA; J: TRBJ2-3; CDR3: CASSHGTSGGTDTQYF; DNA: TGTGCCAGCAGCCACGGGACTAGCGGGGGCACAGATACGCAGTATTTT
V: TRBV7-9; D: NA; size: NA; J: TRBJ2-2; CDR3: CASSSPSGQSTGELFF; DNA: TGTGCCAGCAGCTCCCCTTCCGGACAGTCCACCGGGGAGCTGTTTTTT
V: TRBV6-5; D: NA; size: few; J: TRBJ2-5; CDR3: CASSPTRTRQETQYF; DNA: TGTGCCAGCAGCCCGACCAGGACAAGACAAGAGACCCAGTACTTC